This TCR beta chain came from a study of shared clonotypes between healthy human individuals. Unsorted PBMCs provided DNA that was sequenced on ten immunoSEQ deep assay plates. This table comes from immunoSEQ multiplex PCR, and its TCRdb copy is limited to in-frame clones, with some not included. Counted here are approximately 460,000 clones, around 77% occurring once; the ten biggest clones make up around 11%. Germline CDR1 is LNHDA and CDR2 is SQIVND (reference sequence). The CDR3 length is 12 residues. For this clone: The target antigen is unknown.

Unsorted samples drew genomic DNA from tens of millions of PBMCs. General study points: Since donors were few, the genetic and exposure-history diversity represented was limited.

Input material: PBMCs. V is TRBV19 and J is TRBJ2-5, with D perhaps matching TRBD2 (5 bases). With the DNA end fitting TRBJ2-7 better, the J assignment may be wrong. This clonotype was obtained from a woman between 40 and 55 years old in good health. Some clones in this sample may be carry-over from other donors' samples. CDR3 in amino acids: CASSGGFYEQYF. The DNA of the CDR3 is TGTGCCAGTAGTGGCGGGTTTTACGAGCAGTACTTC.